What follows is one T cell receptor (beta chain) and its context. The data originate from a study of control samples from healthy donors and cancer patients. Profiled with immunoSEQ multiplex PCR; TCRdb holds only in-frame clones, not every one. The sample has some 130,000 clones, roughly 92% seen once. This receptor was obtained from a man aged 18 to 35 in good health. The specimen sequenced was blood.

CDR3: CASRLTGGSNSPLHF. As DNA, the CDR3 is TGTGCCAGCAGGCTTACAGGGGGAAGTAATTCACCCCTCCACTTT. This chain joins TRBV6-5 and TRBJ1-6, with TRBD1 matching over 8 bases. There are 15 residues in the CDR3. V gave up 6 bases and J gave up 6 bases; unmatched junction bases: 7. The germline V gene encodes CDR1 MNHEY and CDR2 SVGAGI.